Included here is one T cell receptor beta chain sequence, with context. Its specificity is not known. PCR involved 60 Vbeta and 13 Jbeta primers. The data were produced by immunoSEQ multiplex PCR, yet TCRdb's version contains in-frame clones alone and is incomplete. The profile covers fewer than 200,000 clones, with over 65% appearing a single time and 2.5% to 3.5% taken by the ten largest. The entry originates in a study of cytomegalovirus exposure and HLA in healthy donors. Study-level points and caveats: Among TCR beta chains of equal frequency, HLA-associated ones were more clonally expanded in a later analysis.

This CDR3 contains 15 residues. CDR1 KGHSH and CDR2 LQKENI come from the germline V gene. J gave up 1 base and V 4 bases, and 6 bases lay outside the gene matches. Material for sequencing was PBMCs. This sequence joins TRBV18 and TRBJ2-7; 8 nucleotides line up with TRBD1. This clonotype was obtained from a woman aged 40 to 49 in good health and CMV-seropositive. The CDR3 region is CASSRPGQGSYEQYF. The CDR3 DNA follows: TGTGCCAGCTCACGTCCCGGACAGGGTTCCTACGAGCAGTACTTC.